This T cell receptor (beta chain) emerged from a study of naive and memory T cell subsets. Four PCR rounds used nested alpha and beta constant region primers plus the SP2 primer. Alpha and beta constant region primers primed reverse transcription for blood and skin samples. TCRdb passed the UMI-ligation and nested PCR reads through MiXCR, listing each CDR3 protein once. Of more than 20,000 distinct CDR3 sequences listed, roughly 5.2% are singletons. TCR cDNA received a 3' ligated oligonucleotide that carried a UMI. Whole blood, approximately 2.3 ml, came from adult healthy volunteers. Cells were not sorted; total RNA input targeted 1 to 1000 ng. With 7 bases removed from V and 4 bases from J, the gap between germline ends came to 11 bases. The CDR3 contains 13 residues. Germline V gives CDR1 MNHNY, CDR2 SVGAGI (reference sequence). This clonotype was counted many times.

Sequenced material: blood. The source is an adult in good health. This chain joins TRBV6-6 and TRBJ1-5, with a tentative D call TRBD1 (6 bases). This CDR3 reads CASTVQGNQPQHF. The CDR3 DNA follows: TGTGCCAGCACTGTACAGGGTAATCAGCCCCAGCATTTT.